Below, 21 T cell receptor beta chains from the same sample are listed, as sequenced in a study of blood T cell repertoires in COVID-19. Profiled with immunoSEQ multiplex PCR; TCRdb holds only in-frame clones, not every one. The data contain under 250,000 clones, 65% to 85% of them singletons. Sequences were obtained from peripheral blood. The receptors here all came from a man between 45 and 60 years old with active or convalescent COVID-19.

On this clone: The same CDR3 is also encoded by other DNA sequences in this sample. V usage is TRBV7-2 and J usage is TRBJ1-1, with a tentative D call TRBD1 (6 bases). Trimming stripped 6 bases from V and 4 bases from J, with 12 bases between. Germline CDR1 is SGHTA and CDR2 is FQGNSA. The CDR3 has 13 amino acids. In DNA form, the CDR3 reads TGTGCCAGCAGTCTAGGGGGGGGCACTGAAGCTTTCTTT. Translated, it gives CASSLGGGTEAFF.

The V and J genes are TRBV12-3 or TRBV12-4 and TRBJ1-2, with a possible D match to TRBD1 (6 bases). V was shortened by 3 bases and J by 6 bases, with 8 bases between the two germline ends. CDR3 length: 12 residues. The CDR3 nucleotides read TGTGCCAGCAGTTTCTCAGGGGATGGCTACACCTTC. It yields the protein CASSFSGDGYTF.

The CDR3 DNA follows: TGTGCCAGCAGTTACTCGAGGCGGAGAATGAACACTGAAGCTTTCTTT. This sequence encodes CASSYSRRRMNTEAFF. This chain links TRBV6-5 with TRBJ1-1, with D uncertain. Trimming stripped 0 bases from V and 0 bases from J, with 11 bases between. CDR1 and CDR2 from the germline V gene are MNHEY and SVGAGI. There are 16 residues in the CDR3.

The CDR3 sequence is CASSSRQGLTEAFF. CDR3 in DNA: TGTGCCAGCAGTTCCCGACAGGGCCTTACTGAAGCTTTCTTT. The chain couples TRBV6-5 to TRBJ1-1; 7 bases map to TRBD1. CDR3 length: 14 residues. Looked up from germline, CDR1 is MNHEY and CDR2 is SVGAGI. J gave up 5 bases and V 4 bases, and 7 bases lay outside the gene matches.

V and J are TRBV28 and TRBJ1-6, with a tentative D call TRBD1 (5 bases). V gave up 3 bases and J gave up 8 bases, with 17 bases separating them. Per the germline V gene, CDR1 is MDHEN and CDR2 is SYDVKM. The CDR3 runs to 16 residues. The DNA for the CDR3 is TGTGCCAGCAGTTTTGGCAGGGCGCCAATGGATTCACCCCTCCACTTT. Protein product: CASSFGRAPMDSPLHF.

As for this clone: Additional DNA sequences in this sample encode the identical CDR3. This chain joins TRBV9 and TRBJ2-3; the match to TRBD2 covers 8 bases. J lost 2 bases, V lost 2 bases, and 4 bases had no gene match. Germline V lookup: CDR1 SGDLS, CDR2 YYNGEE. The CDR3 runs 15 residues. The CDR3 region has the DNA TGTGCCAGCAGCGTTGGCGGGGGGTACACAGATACGCAGTATTTT. Protein sequence: CASSVGGGYTDTQYF.

This CDR3 is CASGSSSRGYEQYF. CDR3 nucleotide sequence: TGCGCCAGCGGATCCTCCTCGCGGGGGTACGAGCAGTACTTC. The chain has TRBV5-1 and TRBJ2-7, with 7 nucleotides matching TRBD2. The germline gives CDR1 SGHRS, CDR2 YFSETQ. J gave up 4 bases and V 7 bases, and 11 bases lay outside the gene matches. This CDR3 has 14 residues.

The chain recombines TRBV9 with TRBJ1-2, with D possibly being TRBD1 (5 bases). Germline V CDR1 and CDR2: SGDLS, YYNGEE. V lost 0 bases, J lost 3 bases, and 9 bases lay in between. This CDR3 comprises 14 residues. In nucleotides, the CDR3 is TGTGCCAGCAGCGTAGGGGGCAGGCACTATGGCTACACCTTC. Its translation is CASSVGGRHYGYTF. The entire variable domain, with the rest obtained from reference TRBV9 and TRBJ1-2, is as follows: DSGVTQTPKHLITATGQRVTLRCSPRSGDLSVYWYQQSLDQGLQFLIQYYNGEERAKGNILERFSAQQFPDLHSELNLSSLELGDSALYFCASSVGGRHYGYTFGSGTRLTVV.

The chain links TRBV30 to TRBJ2-1; D not resolved. V was shortened by 5 bases and J by 5 bases, with 10 bases between the two germline ends. Germline V gene lookup returns CDR1 GTSNPN and CDR2 SVGIG (reference sequence). The length of the CDR3 is 12 residues. The CDR3 DNA follows: TGTGCCTGGTCCGGTGGGCACAATGAGCAGTTCTTC. Translating it yields CAWSGGHNEQFF.

This chain uses TRBV6-2 or TRBV6-3 with TRBJ1-1, with 7 nucleotides matching TRBD1. The CDR3 covers 15 residues. The V and J ends lost 2 bases and 0 bases, in that order; junction bases with no gene match: 3. From germline, CDR1 is MNHEY and CDR2 SVGEGT. The CDR3 loop reads CASSYPRGMNTEAFF. The CDR3 nucleotides read TGTGCCAGCAGTTACCCCAGGGGGATGAACACTGAAGCTTTCTTT.

This chain uses TRBV5-4 with TRBJ1-5; D perhaps matches TRBD1 (5 bases). Trimming left V 0 bases short and J 0 bases short, with 7 bases between. Germline CDR1 reads SGHNT; CDR2 reads YYREEE (reference sequence). This CDR3 region has 15 residues. CDR3 sequence: CASSLGGYSNQPQHF. In DNA form, the CDR3 reads TGTGCCAGCAGCTTGGGGGGCTATAGCAATCAGCCCCAGCATTTT.

This clone was counted once. The chain combines TRBV2 with TRBJ2-7; 8 bases line up with TRBD1. The CDR3 consists of 15 residues. Per the germline V gene, CDR1 is SNHLY and CDR2 is FYNNEI. V lost 5 bases to trimming and J lost 2 bases; unmatched junction nucleotides: 8. The CDR3 loop is CASSPIGQGPYEQYF. CDR3 nucleotide sequence: TGTGCCAGCAGTCCCATCGGACAGGGTCCCTACGAGCAGTACTTC.

The V and J genes are TRBV6-5 and TRBJ1-5; D is possibly TRBD1 (5 bases). The length of the CDR3 is 15 residues. V was clipped by 7 bases and J by 0 bases, with 13 bases between them. Germline values: CDR1 MNHEY, CDR2 SVGAGI. Here the CDR3 DNA reads TGTGCCAGCAAATGGGGGGGAAATAGCAATCAGCCCCAGCATTTT. Protein product: CASKWGGNSNQPQHF.

V is TRBV5-4 and J is TRBJ2-5; D is perhaps TRBD2 (7 bases). V was shortened by 6 bases and J by 3 bases, with 18 bases between the two germline ends. CDR1 is SGHNT, CDR2 YYREEE, per germline (reference sequence). The CDR3 has 15 residues. CDR3 loop: CASKRRGPGEETQYF. CDR3 DNA sequence: TGTGCCAGCAAGAGGCGGGGGCCGGGGGAAGAGACCCAGTACTTC.

V is TRBV28 and J is TRBJ1-2; D perhaps matches TRBD1 (6 bases). CDR3 length equals 13 residues. V gave up 6 bases and J gave up 6 bases, with 14 bases separating them. Germline values: CDR1 MDHEN, CDR2 SYDVKM. CDR3 coding DNA: TGTGCCAGCAGGCTTACAGGGACGCATGGCTACACCTTC. It is translated as CASRLTGTHGYTF.

This clone turned up a few times. DNA for the CDR3: TGTGCCAGCAGCCAAGGGACAGTCCGCAATCAGCCCCAGCATTTT. Translating it yields CASSQGTVRNQPQHF. The chain employs TRBV3-1 (or the pseudogene TRBV3-2) and TRBJ1-5, with D perhaps TRBD1 (6 bases). Germline-derived CDR1 and CDR2 are LGHDT and YNNKEL (reference sequence). The V end lost 1 base, the J end lost 2 bases, and 9 bases lay between the germline ends. The CDR3 has 15 amino acids.

The J gene is TRBJ2-7, the V gene TRBV5-1, with D unclear. The CDR3 consists of 15 residues. CDR1 is SGHRS and CDR2 is YFSETQ in the germline V gene. V lost 0 bases and J lost 2, with 12 bases in between. CDR3 sequence (DNA): TGCGCCAGCAGCTTGGAGGCCCGTCGGGCCTACGAGCAGTACTTC. It specifies CASSLEARRAYEQYF.

The rearrangement links TRBV3-1 (or the pseudogene TRBV3-2) to TRBJ1-2; perhaps TRBD1 as D (5 bases). The CDR3 is 15 amino acids. The germline CDR1 and CDR2 sequences are LGHDT and YNNKEL (reference sequence). V dropped 1 base and J dropped 4 bases, with 13 bases sitting between them. The CDR3 loop is CASSQGAGRLYGYTF. The CDR3 DNA reads TGTGCCAGCAGCCAAGGGGCAGGGCGACTCTATGGCTACACCTTC.

V usage is TRBV28 and J usage is TRBJ2-2; 9 bases line up with TRBD1. CDR3 size: 15 residues. V was pared by 5 bases and J by 4 bases, with 5 bases of the junction left unmatched. CDR1 and CDR2 from the germline V gene are MDHEN and SYDVKM. CDR3 protein: CASSRDRALTGELFF. The CDR3 DNA is TGTGCCAGCAGTAGGGACAGGGCCCTCACCGGGGAGCTGTTTTTT.

The CDR3 bases are TGTGCCAGCAGCGTAGACCAATACGGAAAACTGTTTTTT. This sequence encodes CASSVDQYGKLFF. The chain carries TRBV9 and TRBJ1-4, with unresolved D. The CDR3 sequence is 13 residues long. Between the trimmed V and J ends, which lost 0 bases and 10 bases, there was a span of 10 bases. Germline lookup yields CDR1 SGDLS and CDR2 YYNGEE.

The genes are TRBV2 and TRBJ2-2, with D hard to call. This CDR3 comprises 15 residues. V was clipped by 2 bases and J by 2 bases, with 9 bases between them. Germline lookup yields CDR1 SNHLY and CDR2 FYNNEI. As DNA, the CDR3 is TGTGCCAGCAGTGAACGTCGAGTAAACACCGGGGAGCTGTTTTTT. This gives the protein CASSERRVNTGELFF.